This T cell receptor (beta chain) was identified during a study of blood T cell repertoires in COVID-19. Study-wide context: Material from acute and convalescent COVID-19 was sourced from the United States, Italy and Spain. Sources were T cells, B-cell-depleted T cells, or PBMCs; the material itself was cDNA or gDNA.

Germline assignment: CDR1 MNHEY and CDR2 SMNVEV (reference sequence). CDR3 length: 17 residues. The ends lost 4 bases at V and 1 base at J; junction bases unmatched: 12. In the original processing: Estimation of nucleated cell counts was performed using reference gene primer amplification. Profiled with immunoSEQ multiplex PCR; TCRdb holds only in-frame clones, not every one. V, J and clone size reflect that table, while D and trimming were determined from the DNA. Counted here are 250,000 or so clones, 85% to 90% occurring once; the ten biggest clones make up roughly 1.6%. This receptor was identified in a woman aged 40-49 years who had recovered from COVID-19. The chain combines TRBV27 with TRBJ1-2; TRBD1 aligns across 7 bases. Sequencing input: peripheral blood. The CDR3 bases are TGTGCCAGCAGTTACCGAATTCTAGGGGGCTTTAACTATGGCTACACCTTC. It translates to CASSYRILGGFNYGYTF.